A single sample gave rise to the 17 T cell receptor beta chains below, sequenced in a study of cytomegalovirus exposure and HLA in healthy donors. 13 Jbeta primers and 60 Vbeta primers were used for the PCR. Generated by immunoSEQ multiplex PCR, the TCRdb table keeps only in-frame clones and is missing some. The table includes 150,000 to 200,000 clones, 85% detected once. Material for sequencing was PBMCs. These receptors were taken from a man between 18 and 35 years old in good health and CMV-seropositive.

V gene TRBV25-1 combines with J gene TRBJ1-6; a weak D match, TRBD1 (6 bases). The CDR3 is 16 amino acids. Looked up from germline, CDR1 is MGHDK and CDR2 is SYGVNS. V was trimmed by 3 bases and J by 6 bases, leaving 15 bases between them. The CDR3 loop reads CASSDTGTILNSPLHF. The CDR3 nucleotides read TGTGCCAGCAGTGACACCGGGACAATACTTAATTCACCCCTCCACTTT.

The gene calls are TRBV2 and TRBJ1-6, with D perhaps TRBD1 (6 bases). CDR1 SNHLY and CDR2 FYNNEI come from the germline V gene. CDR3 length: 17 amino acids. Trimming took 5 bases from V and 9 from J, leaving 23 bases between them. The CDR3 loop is CASSIAGRTVISSPLHF. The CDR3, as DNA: TGTGCCAGCAGTATCGCCGGGAGGACAGTAATAAGTTCACCCCTCCACTTT.

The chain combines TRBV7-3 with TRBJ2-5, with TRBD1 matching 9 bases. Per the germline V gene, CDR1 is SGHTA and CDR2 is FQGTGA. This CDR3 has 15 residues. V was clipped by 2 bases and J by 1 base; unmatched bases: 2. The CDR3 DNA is TGTGCCAGCAGCTTAGGGACAGGGCGCCAAGAGACCCAGTACTTC. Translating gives CASSLGTGRQETQYF.

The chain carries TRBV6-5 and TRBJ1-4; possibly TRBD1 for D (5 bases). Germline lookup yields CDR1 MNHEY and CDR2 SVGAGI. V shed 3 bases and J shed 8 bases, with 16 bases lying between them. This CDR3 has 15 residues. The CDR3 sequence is CASSYGGGSNEKLFF. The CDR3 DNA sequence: TGTGCCAGCAGTTATGGCGGGGGTAGTAACGAAAAACTGTTTTTT.

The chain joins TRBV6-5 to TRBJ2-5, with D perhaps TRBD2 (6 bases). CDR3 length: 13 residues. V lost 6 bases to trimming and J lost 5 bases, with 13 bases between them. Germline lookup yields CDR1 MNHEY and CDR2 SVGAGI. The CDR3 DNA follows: TGTGCCAGCAGCCCGGGGGTAACTGAGACCCAGTACTTC. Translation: CASSPGVTETQYF.

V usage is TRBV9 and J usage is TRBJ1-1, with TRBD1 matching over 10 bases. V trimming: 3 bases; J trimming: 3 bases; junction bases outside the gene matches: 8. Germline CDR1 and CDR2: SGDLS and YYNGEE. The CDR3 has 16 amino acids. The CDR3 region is CASSARGGTGDTEAFF. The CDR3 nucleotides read TGTGCCAGCAGCGCCCGGGGGGGGACAGGGGACACTGAAGCTTTCTTT.

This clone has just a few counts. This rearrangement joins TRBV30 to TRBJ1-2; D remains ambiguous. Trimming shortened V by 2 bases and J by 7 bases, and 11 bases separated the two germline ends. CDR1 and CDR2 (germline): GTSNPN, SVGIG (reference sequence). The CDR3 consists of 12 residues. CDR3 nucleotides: TGTGCCTGGAGTTCTCCCCGTTTTGGCTACACCTTC. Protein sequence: CAWSSPRFGYTF.

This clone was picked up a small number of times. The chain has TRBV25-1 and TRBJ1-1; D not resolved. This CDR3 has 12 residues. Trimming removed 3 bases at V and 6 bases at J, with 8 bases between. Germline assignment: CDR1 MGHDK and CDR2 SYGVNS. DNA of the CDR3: TGTGCCAGCAGTGATCGGAGGGCTGAAGCTTTCTTT. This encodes CASSDRRAEAFF.

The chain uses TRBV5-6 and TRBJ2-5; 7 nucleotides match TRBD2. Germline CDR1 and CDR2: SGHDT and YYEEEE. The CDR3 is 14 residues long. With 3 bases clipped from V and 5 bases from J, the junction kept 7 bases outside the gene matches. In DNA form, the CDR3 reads TGTGCCAGCAGCTGGAGACTAGCCCCGGAGACCCAGTACTTC. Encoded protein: CASSWRLAPETQYF.

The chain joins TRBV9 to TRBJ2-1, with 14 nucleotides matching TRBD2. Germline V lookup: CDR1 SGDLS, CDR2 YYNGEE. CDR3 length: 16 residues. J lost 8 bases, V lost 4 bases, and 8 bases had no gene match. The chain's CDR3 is CASSPGGTSGGDEQFF. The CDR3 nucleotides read TGTGCCAGCAGCCCGGGGGGGACTAGCGGGGGCGATGAGCAGTTCTTC. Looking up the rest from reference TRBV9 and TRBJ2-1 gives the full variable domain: DSGVTQTPKHLITATGQRVTLRCSPRSGDLSVYWYQQSLDQGLQFLIQYYNGEERAKGNILERFSAQQFPDLHSELNLSSLELGDSALYFCASSPGGTSGGDEQFFGPGTRLTVL.

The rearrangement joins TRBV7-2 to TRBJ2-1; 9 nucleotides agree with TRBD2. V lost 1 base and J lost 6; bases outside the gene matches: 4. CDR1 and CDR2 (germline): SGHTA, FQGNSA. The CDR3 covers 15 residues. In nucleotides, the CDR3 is TGTGCCAGCAGCTTAGTTGGCGGGGGGGCCAATGAGCAGTTCTTC. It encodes CASSLVGGGANEQFF.

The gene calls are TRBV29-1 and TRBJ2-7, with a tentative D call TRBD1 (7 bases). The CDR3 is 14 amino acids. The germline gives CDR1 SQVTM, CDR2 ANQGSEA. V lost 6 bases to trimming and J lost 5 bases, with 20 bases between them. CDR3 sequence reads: CSVAVQGGIDEQYF. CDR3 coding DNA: TGCAGCGTGGCCGTTCAGGGGGGCATCGACGAGCAGTACTTC.

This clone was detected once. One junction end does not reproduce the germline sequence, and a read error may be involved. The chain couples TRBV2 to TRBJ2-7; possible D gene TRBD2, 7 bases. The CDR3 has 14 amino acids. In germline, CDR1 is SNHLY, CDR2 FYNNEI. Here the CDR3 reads CASRRGGPGAERGF. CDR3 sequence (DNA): TGTGCCAGCAGGAGGGGGGGCCCGGGCGCTGAGAGGGGCTTC.

The CDR3 DNA reads TGTGCCAGTAGTATTTCAGCGTTGGGCGGGGAGCTGTTTTTT. Encoded protein: CASSISALGGELFF. V usage is TRBV19 and J usage is TRBJ2-2; no clear D. CDR1 LNHDA and CDR2 SQIVND come from the germline V gene (reference sequence). This CDR3 is built from 14 residues. The V gene lost 3 bases and the J gene lost 7 bases, with 12 bases spanning the gap.

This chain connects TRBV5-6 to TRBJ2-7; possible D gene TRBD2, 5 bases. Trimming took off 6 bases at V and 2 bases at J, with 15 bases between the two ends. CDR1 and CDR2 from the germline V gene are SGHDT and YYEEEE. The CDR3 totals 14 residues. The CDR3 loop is CASTHPDGTYEQYF. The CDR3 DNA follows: TGTGCCAGCACCCATCCGGACGGGACCTACGAGCAGTACTTC.

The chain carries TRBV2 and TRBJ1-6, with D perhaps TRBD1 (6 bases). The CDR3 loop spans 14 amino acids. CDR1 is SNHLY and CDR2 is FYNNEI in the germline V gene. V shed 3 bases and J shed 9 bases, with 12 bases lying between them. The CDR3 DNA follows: TGTGCCAGCAGTGAGGCAGGGGTGGGTTCACCCCTCCACTTT. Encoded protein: CASSEAGVGSPLHF.

In DNA, the CDR3 is TGTGCCAGCACACAGCCAGCTTATAGCAATCAGCCCCAGCATTTT. Residues: CASTQPAYSNQPQHF. The chain links TRBV6-1 to TRBJ1-5; no definite D call. The CDR3 spans 15 residues. Trimming took off 7 bases at V and 0 bases at J, with 13 bases between the two ends. Germline CDR1 is MNHNS and CDR2 is SASEGT.